This TCR beta chain was retrieved from a study of blood T cell repertoires in COVID-19. The wider study: From the United States, Italy and Spain came samples of acute and convalescent COVID-19. In each case, the material was cDNA or gDNA derived from T cells, B-cell-depleted T cells, or PBMCs.

Libraries were prepared by immunoSEQ multiplex PCR; TCRdb keeps only in-frame clonotypes and omits some of them. The sample records around 400,000 clones, 90% to 95% being singletons. This clone is a singleton in its sample. This CDR3 spans 15 amino acids. The germline V gene encodes CDR1 SGHDN and CDR2 FVKESK. The V end lost 1 base, the J end lost 0 bases, and 9 bases lay between the germline ends. The study assigned cohorts using participant-reported clinical history. The clonotype was recovered from a woman aged 40 to 50 who had been exposed to COVID-19. V usage is TRBV14 and J usage is TRBJ1-2; no clear D gene. Sequencing used PBMCs or T cells enriched from blood (not recorded which). The CDR3 region is CASSQARLPNYGYTF. As DNA, the CDR3 is TGTGCCAGCAGCCAAGCGAGGCTGCCTAACTATGGCTACACCTTC.